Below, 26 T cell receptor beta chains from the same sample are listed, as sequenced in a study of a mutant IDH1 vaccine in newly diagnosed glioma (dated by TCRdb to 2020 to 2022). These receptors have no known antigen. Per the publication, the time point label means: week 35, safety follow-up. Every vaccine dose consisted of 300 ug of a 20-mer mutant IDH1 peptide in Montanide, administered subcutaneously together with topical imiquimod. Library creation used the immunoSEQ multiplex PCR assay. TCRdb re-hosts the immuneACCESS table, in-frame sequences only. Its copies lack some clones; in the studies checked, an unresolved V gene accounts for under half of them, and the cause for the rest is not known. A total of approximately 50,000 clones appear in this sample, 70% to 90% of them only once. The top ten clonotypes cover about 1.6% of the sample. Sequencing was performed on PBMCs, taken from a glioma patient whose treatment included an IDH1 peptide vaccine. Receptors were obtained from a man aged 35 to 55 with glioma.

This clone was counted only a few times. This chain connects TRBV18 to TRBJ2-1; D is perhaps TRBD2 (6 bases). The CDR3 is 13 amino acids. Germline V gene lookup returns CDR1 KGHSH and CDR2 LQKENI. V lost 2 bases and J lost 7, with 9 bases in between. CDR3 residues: CASSPTGSNEQFF. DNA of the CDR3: TGTGCCAGCTCACCAACCGGGAGTAATGAGCAGTTCTTC.

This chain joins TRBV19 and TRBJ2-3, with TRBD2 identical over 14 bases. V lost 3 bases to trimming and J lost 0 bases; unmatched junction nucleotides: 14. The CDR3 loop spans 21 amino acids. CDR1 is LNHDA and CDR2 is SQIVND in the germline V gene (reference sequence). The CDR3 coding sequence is TGTGCCAGTAGTATCCGAGGGGACGGGACTAGCGGGAGAGCTAGCACAGATACGCAGTATTTT. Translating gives CASSIRGDGTSGRASTDTQYF.

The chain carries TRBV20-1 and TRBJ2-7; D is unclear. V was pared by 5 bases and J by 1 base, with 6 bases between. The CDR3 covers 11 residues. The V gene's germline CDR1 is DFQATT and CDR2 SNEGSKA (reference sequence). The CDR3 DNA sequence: TGCAGTGCTGAGTATTCCTACGAGCAGTACTTC. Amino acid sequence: CSAEYSYEQYF.

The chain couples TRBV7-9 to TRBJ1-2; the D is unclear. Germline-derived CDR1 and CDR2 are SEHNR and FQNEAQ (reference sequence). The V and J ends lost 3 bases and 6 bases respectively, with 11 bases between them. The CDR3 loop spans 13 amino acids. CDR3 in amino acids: CASSFRGWDGYTF. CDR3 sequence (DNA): TGTGCCAGCAGCTTCCGGGGTTGGGATGGCTACACCTTC.

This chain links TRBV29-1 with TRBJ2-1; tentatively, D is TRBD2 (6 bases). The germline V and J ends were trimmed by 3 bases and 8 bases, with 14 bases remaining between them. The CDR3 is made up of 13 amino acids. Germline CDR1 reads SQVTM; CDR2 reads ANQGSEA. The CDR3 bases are TGCAGCGTTGATTTCCGGGAGAGCGATGAGCAGTTCTTC. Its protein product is CSVDFRESDEQFF.

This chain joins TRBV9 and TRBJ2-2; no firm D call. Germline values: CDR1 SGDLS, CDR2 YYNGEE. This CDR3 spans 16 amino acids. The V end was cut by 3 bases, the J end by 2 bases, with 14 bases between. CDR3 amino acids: CASSAGGWANTGELFF. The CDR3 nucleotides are TGTGCCAGCAGCGCCGGTGGGTGGGCCAACACCGGGGAGCTGTTTTTT.

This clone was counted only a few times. This CDR3 reads CASSLARDLRYEQYF. The CDR3 nucleotides read TGTGCCAGCAGCTTAGCCCGGGACCTCAGGTACGAGCAGTACTTC. This chain uses TRBV7-2 with TRBJ2-7, with D perhaps TRBD1 or TRBD2 (5 bases each). The V end lost 0 bases, the J end lost 4 bases, and 13 bases lay between the germline ends. This CDR3 has 15 residues. Germline V gene lookup returns CDR1 SGHTA and CDR2 FQGNSA.

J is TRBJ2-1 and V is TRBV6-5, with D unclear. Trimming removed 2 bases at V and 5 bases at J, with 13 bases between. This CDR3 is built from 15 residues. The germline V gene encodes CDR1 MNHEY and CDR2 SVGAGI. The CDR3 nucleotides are TGTGCCAGCAGTTACGCCCTTGCTGCGCACAATGAGCAGTTCTTC. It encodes CASSYALAAHNEQFF.

CDR3 nucleotide sequence: TGCGCCAGCAGCTTGGACCCTAGCGGGAGAGGCAATGAGCAGTTCTTC. Amino acid sequence: CASSLDPSGRGNEQFF. The V gene is TRBV5-1, the J gene TRBJ2-1; TRBD2 matches 10 bases. J was trimmed by 6 bases and V by 0 bases; bases with no gene match: 6. The CDR3 consists of 16 residues. Germline assignment: CDR1 SGHRS and CDR2 YFSETQ.

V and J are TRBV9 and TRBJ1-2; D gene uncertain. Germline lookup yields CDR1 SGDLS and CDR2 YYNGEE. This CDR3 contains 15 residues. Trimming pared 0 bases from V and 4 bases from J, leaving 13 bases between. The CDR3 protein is CASSVESGRSYGYTF. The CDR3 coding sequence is TGTGCCAGCAGCGTAGAGTCTGGCAGAAGCTATGGCTACACCTTC.

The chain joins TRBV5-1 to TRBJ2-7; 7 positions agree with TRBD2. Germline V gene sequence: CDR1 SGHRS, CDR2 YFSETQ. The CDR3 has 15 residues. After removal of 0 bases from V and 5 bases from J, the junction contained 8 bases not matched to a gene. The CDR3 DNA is TGCGCCAGCAGCTTGGGGGAGGGGAAATTCGACGAGCAGTACTTC. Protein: CASSLGEGKFDEQYF.

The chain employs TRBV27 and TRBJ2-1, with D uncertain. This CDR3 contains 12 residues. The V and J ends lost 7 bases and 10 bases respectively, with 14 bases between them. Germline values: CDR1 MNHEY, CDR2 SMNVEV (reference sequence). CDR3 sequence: CASTNSDREQFF. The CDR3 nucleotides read TGTGCCAGCACTAACTCAGACCGCGAGCAGTTCTTC.

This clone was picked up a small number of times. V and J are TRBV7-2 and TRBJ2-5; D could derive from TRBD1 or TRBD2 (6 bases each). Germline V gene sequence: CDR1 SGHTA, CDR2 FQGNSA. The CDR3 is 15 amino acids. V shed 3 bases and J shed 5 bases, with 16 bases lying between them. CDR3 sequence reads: CASSFQSGGGETQYF. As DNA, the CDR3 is TGTGCCAGCAGCTTTCAAAGCGGAGGGGGGGAGACCCAGTACTTC.

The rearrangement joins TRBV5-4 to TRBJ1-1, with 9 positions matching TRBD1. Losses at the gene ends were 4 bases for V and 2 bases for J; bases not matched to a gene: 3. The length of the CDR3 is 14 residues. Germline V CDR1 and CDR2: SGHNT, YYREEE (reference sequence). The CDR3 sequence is CASSRGQGNTEAFF. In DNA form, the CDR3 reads TGTGCCAGCAGCAGGGGACAGGGCAACACTGAAGCTTTCTTT.

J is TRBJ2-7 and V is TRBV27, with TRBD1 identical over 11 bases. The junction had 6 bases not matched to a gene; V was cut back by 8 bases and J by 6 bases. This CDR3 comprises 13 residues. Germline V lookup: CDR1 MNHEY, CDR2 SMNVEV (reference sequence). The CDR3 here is CASVAGTGGEQYF. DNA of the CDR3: TGTGCCAGCGTTGCCGGGACAGGGGGCGAGCAGTACTTC.

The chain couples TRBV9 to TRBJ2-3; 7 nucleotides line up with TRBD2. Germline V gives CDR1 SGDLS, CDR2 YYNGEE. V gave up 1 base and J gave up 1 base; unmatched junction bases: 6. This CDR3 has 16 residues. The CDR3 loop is CASSVRSGLGTDTQYF. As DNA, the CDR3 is TGTGCCAGCAGCGTACGTAGCGGGCTAGGCACAGATACGCAGTATTTT.

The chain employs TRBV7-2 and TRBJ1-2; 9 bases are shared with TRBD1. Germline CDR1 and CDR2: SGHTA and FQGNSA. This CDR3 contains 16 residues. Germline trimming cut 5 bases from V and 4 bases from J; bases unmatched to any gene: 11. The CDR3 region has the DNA TGTGCCAGCAGCCCAGGGGGGACAGGGTCTGTCTATGGCTACACCTTC. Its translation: CASSPGGTGSVYGYTF. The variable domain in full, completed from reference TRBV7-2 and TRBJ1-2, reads GAGVSQSPSNKVTEKGKDVELRCDPISGHTALYWYRQSLGQGLEFLIYFQGNSAPDKSGLPSDRFSAERTGGSVSTLTIQRTQQEDSAVYLCASSPGGTGSVYGYTFGSGTRLTVV.

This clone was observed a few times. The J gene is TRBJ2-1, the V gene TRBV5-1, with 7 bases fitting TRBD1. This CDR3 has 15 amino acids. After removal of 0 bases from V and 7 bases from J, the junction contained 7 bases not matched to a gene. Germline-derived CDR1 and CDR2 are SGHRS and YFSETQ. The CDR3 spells CASSLEQGVSNEQFF. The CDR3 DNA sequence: TGCGCCAGCAGCTTGGAGCAGGGGGTCAGTAATGAGCAGTTCTTC.

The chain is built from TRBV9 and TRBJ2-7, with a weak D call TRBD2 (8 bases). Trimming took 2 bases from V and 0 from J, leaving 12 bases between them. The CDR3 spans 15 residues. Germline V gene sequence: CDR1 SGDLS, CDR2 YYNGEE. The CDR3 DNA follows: TGTGCCAGCAGCGTGACAGGGACTAGCTCCTACGAGCAGTACTTC. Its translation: CASSVTGTSSYEQYF.

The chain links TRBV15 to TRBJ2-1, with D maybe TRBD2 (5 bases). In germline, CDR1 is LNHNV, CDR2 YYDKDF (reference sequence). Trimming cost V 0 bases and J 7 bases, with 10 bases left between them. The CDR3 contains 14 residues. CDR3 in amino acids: CATSRDIGENEQFF. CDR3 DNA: TGTGCCACCAGCAGAGATATTGGGGAGAATGAGCAGTTCTTC.

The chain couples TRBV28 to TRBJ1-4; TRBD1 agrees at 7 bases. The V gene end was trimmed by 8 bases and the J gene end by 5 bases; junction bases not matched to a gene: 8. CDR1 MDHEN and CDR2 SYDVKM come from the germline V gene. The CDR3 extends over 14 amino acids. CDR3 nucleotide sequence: TGTGCCAGCTCCGACAGGGCGGTAAATGAAAAACTGTTTTTT. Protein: CASSDRAVNEKLFF.

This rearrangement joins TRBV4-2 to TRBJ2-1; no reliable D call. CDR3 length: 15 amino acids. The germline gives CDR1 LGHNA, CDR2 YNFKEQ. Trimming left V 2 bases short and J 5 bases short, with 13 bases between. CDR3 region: CASSQRIVFDNEQFF. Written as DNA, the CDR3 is TGTGCCAGCAGCCAAAGGATAGTCTTCGACAATGAGCAGTTCTTC.

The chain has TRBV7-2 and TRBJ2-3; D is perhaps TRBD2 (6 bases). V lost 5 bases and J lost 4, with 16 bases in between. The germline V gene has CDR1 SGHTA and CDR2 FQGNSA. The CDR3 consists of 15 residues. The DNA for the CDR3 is TGTGCCAGCAGCACGGGCTCGGGACTGCCAGATACGCAGTATTTT. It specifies CASSTGSGLPDTQYF.

The CDR3 region has the DNA TGTGCCAGCAGTTTCCGGGAGTGGACAGATACGCAGTATTTT. Protein product: CASSFREWTDTQYF. This chain joins TRBV6-6 and TRBJ2-3, with TRBD2 as a possible D gene (6 bases). Germline V gives CDR1 MNHNY, CDR2 SVGAGI (reference sequence). The CDR3 is 14 residues long. V shed 4 bases and J shed 3 bases, with 11 bases lying between them.

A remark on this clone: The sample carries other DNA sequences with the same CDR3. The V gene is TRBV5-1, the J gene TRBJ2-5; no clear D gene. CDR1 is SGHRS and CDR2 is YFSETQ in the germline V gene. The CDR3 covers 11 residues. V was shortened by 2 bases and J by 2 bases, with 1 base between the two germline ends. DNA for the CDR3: TGCGCCAGCAGCTTACAAGAGACCCAGTACTTC. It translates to CASSLQETQYF.

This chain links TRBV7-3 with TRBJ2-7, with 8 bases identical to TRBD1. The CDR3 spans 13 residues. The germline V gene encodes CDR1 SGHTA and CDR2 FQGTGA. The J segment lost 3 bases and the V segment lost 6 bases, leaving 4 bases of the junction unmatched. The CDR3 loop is CASSLDRGYEQYF. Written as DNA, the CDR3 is TGTGCCAGCAGTCTCGACAGGGGCTACGAGCAGTACTTC.